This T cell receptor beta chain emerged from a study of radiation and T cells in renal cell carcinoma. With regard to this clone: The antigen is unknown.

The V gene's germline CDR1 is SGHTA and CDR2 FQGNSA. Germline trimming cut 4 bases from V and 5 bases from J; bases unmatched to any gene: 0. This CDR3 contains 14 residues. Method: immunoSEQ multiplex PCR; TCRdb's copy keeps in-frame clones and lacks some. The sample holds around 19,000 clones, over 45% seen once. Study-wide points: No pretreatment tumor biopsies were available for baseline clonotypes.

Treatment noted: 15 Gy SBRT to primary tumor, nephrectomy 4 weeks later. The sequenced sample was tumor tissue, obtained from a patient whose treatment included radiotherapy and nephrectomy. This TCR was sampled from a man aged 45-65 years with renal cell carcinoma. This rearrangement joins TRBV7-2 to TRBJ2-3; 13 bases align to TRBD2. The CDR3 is CASSWTSGGDTQYF. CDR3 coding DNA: TGTGCCAGCAGCTGGACTAGCGGGGGAGATACGCAGTATTTT.